A single sample is the source of the 17 T cell receptor beta chains below, sequenced in a study of technical replicates of blood from a handful of donors. TCRdb's copy holds only in-frame clones and misses some; the assay was immunoSEQ multiplex PCR. The sample has 75,000 or so clones, 90% to 95% seen once. Sequencing was carried out using T cells isolated from PBMCs. These receptors all stem from a human donor in good health.

The rearrangement links TRBV28 to TRBJ1-5; 7 bases line up with TRBD1. Germline assignment: CDR1 MDHEN and CDR2 SYDVKM. CDR3 size: 16 residues. Trimming removed 7 bases from V and 4 bases from J; junction bases left unmatched: 13. This CDR3 is CASTQPPGQRNQPQHF. CDR3 DNA: TGTGCCAGCACCCAACCCCCGGGACAGAGAAATCAGCCCCAGCATTTT.

V usage is TRBV18 and J usage is TRBJ2-5; possibly TRBD1 for D (5 bases). This CDR3 contains 13 residues. Trimming pared 4 bases from V and 5 bases from J, leaving 11 bases between. Per the germline V gene, CDR1 is KGHSH and CDR2 is LQKENI. The CDR3 DNA reads TGTGCCAGCTCACAAACACAGGTGGAGACCCAGTACTTC. Its protein is CASSQTQVETQYF.

The V and J genes are TRBV12-5 and TRBJ2-1; maybe TRBD2 (6 bases). Germline V CDR1 and CDR2: LGHNT, FRNRAP. V lost 1 base to trimming and J lost 8 bases, with 12 bases between them. The CDR3 has 14 residues. As DNA, the CDR3 is TGTGCTAGTGGTTTGGGCCTCGGGAGAGATGAGCAGTTCTTC. It specifies CASGLGLGRDEQFF.

In DNA, the CDR3 is TGTGCCTGGAGTGTACTTGTGGGACTAGCGGGAGGGCCTTACTCAGATACGCAGTATTTT. It codes for CAWSVLVGLAGGPYSDTQYF. This rearrangement joins TRBV30 to TRBJ2-3, with 16 bases matching TRBD2. Per the germline V gene, CDR1 is GTSNPN and CDR2 is SVGIG (reference sequence). The CDR3 runs to 20 residues. The trim removed 0 bases at V and 4 bases at J, leaving 13 bases unmatched.

This clone was observed once. The chain combines TRBV9 with TRBJ2-3; D might be TRBD1 (5 bases). Per the germline V gene, CDR1 is SGDLS and CDR2 is YYNGEE. V was trimmed by 2 bases and J by 6 bases, leaving 16 bases between them. The CDR3 has 15 amino acids. CDR3: CASSVSGRETDTQYF. The CDR3 nucleotides read TGTGCCAGCAGCGTCTCAGGCAGGGAAACGGATACGCAGTATTTT.

The count of this clone is one. This chain joins TRBV20-1 and TRBJ2-7; D is uncertain. Germline CDR1 is DFQATT and CDR2 is SNEGSKA (reference sequence). The CDR3 has 11 amino acids. CDR3 protein: CRASFSYEQYF. The DNA of the CDR3 is TGCAGGGCCTCTTTTTCCTACGAGCAGTACTTC.

The genes are TRBV7-3 and TRBJ2-1; maybe TRBD2 (6 bases). This CDR3 comprises 19 residues. Trimming left V 2 bases short and J 5 bases short, with 25 bases between. CDR1 is SGHTA and CDR2 is FQGTGA in the germline V gene. CDR3 residues: CASSLFPYPVAGPDNEQFF. CDR3 nucleotides: TGTGCCAGCAGCTTATTCCCTTACCCTGTGGCGGGACCTGACAATGAGCAGTTCTTC.

This rearrangement joins TRBV5-6 to TRBJ1-2; 9 positions match TRBD1. Germline V gene sequence: CDR1 SGHDT, CDR2 YYEEEE. The V gene end was trimmed by 1 base and the J gene end by 4 bases; junction bases not matched to a gene: 8. The CDR3 runs 16 residues. Here the CDR3 DNA reads TGTGCCAGCAGCTTGATTTGGACAGGGGCGGTCTATGGCTACACCTTC. Protein sequence: CASSLIWTGAVYGYTF.

The chain has TRBV28 and TRBJ1-1; D is unresolved. Germline CDR1 MDHEN, CDR2 SYDVKM. V gave up 6 bases and J gave up 2 bases, with 10 bases separating them. CDR3 length: 13 amino acids. Written as DNA, the CDR3 is TGTGCCAGCAGAAACTACTTTAACACTGAAGCTTTCTTT. Protein sequence: CASRNYFNTEAFF.

A single count supports this clone. The rearrangement joins TRBV6-6 to TRBJ1-1; 8 bases are a match to TRBD1. The CDR3 runs to 14 residues. Per the germline V gene, CDR1 is MNHNY and CDR2 is SVGAGI (reference sequence). With 4 bases clipped from V and 6 bases from J, the junction kept 7 bases outside the gene matches. CDR3: CASSFLPDRAEAFF. The CDR3 DNA sequence: TGTGCCAGCAGTTTTCTGCCGGACAGGGCTGAAGCTTTCTTT.

CDR3 in amino acids: CASRSSGRGRYEQYF. DNA of the CDR3: TGTGCCAGCAGATCCTCAGGTAGGGGGCGGTACGAGCAGTACTTC. The rearrangement uses TRBV28 and TRBJ2-7; 7 nucleotides match TRBD1. CDR1 and CDR2 (germline): MDHEN, SYDVKM. Trimming took 6 bases from V and 4 from J; bases not matched to a gene: 12. This CDR3 region has 15 residues.

The rearrangement joins TRBV5-1 to TRBJ2-3; TRBD2 aligns across 8 bases. V lost 0 bases and J lost 0; bases outside the gene matches: 3. This CDR3 comprises 16 residues. CDR1 is SGHRS and CDR2 is YFSETQ in the germline V gene. CDR3 sequence reads: CASSLALAESTDTQYF. In nucleotides, the CDR3 is TGCGCCAGCAGCTTGGCACTAGCGGAGAGCACAGATACGCAGTATTTT. The variable domain in full, with the rest retrieved from reference TRBV5-1 and TRBJ2-3, is KAGVTQTPRYLIKTRGQQVTLSCSPISGHRSVSWYQQTPGQGLQFLFEYFSETQRNKGNFPGRFSGRQFSNSRSEMNVSTLELGDSALYLCASSLALAESTDTQYFGPGTRLTVL.

V and J are TRBV15 and TRBJ2-3; D is unresolved. Trimming pared 0 bases from V and 0 bases from J, leaving 13 bases between. This CDR3 is 17 amino acids long. Looked up from germline, CDR1 is LNHNV and CDR2 is YYDKDF (reference sequence). The CDR3 sequence is CATSRDLRETSTDTQYF. Here the CDR3 DNA reads TGTGCCACCAGCAGAGATCTTAGAGAGACTAGCACAGATACGCAGTATTTT.

This clone is classed as medium-sized. V is TRBV2 and J is TRBJ2-7, with 8 bases identical to TRBD2. V was pared by 7 bases and J by 2 bases, with 7 bases of the junction left unmatched. This CDR3 has 14 residues. Germline V gene lookup returns CDR1 SNHLY and CDR2 FYNNEI. CDR3 residues: CASMGLAGPYEQYF. The CDR3 DNA reads TGTGCCAGCATGGGGCTAGCGGGTCCCTACGAGCAGTACTTC.

This clone has just one count. The chain uses TRBV5-6 and TRBJ1-2, with D perhaps matching TRBD1 (5 bases). Trimming stripped 2 bases from V and 1 base from J, with 12 bases between. Per germline, CDR1 SGHDT and CDR2 YYEEEE. The CDR3 consists of 15 residues. The CDR3 bases are TGTGCCAGCAGCTTACCGGGACTGATTAACTATGGCTACACCTTC. Translating it yields CASSLPGLINYGYTF.

Here the CDR3 reads CASSPDASTYEQYF. The CDR3 DNA is TGTGCCAGCTCACCAGACGCTAGCACCTACGAGCAGTACTTC. The rearrangement links TRBV18 to TRBJ2-7; maybe TRBD2 (5 bases). This CDR3 has 14 residues. Germline lookup yields CDR1 KGHSH and CDR2 LQKENI. Trimming stripped 2 bases from V and 2 bases from J, with 10 bases between.

The chain uses TRBV7-9 and TRBJ2-1; D call uncertain. This CDR3 has 15 amino acids. Germline V gene data show CDR1 as SEHNR and CDR2 as FQNEAQ (reference sequence). Trimming removed 5 bases from V and 0 bases from J, with 11 bases in between. The CDR3 here is CASSPRQISYNEQFF. Here the CDR3 DNA reads TGTGCCAGCAGCCCACGACAAATCTCCTACAATGAGCAGTTCTTC.